These 13 T cell receptor beta chains were all obtained from the same sample, sequenced in a study of T cells after yellow fever vaccination. TCRdb ran MiXCR on the 5' RACE reads and lists one entry per CDR3 protein. The repertoire holds 99,000 or so distinct CDR3 sequences, less than 6% seen once, with 35% to 50% in the top ten. This specimen consisted of CD8+ T cells sorted from PBMCs, obtained 10 days after the yellow fever booster vaccination. The source is a man between 18 and 35 years old who received the YFV17D yellow fever vaccine.

This clonotype occurred a few times. V usage is TRBV4-1 and J usage is TRBJ2-2, with TRBD1 matching over 8 bases. This CDR3 region has 18 residues. CDR1 and CDR2 from the germline V gene are MGHRA and YSYEKL. V lost 5 bases and J lost 3; bases outside the gene matches: 14. CDR3 nucleotide sequence: TGCGCCAGCAGCTCTTGGACCTCAGGGGGCGCGGACACCGGGGAGCTGTTTTTT. It is translated as CASSSWTSGGADTGELFF.

This chain uses TRBV5-1 with TRBJ1-1, with D maybe TRBD1 (5 bases). The CDR3 extends over 15 amino acids. The germline gives CDR1 SGHRS, CDR2 YFSETQ. Trimming took 2 bases from V and 2 from J, leaving 13 bases between them. The CDR3 region is CASSFRRGGNTEAFF. The CDR3 nucleotides are TGCGCCAGCAGCTTCAGAAGGGGTGGAAACACTGAAGCTTTCTTT.

This clonotype was counted ten times or more. At one of its ends the junction is not consistent with the germline gene, which may arise from a read error. V usage is TRBV12-3 or TRBV12-4 and J usage is TRBJ2-3; 10 bases match TRBD1. The CDR3 extends over 13 amino acids. The CDR3 is CATGTGVGDTQYF. CDR3 sequence (DNA): TGCGCAACCGGGACAGGGGTGGGAGATACGCAGTATTTT.

J is TRBJ1-1 and V is TRBV6-6; TRBD1 is a possible D gene (6 bases). V shed 2 bases and J shed 1 base, with 14 bases lying between them. The CDR3 runs to 16 residues. Germline V gene lookup returns CDR1 MNHNY and CDR2 SVGAGI (reference sequence). CDR3 sequence (DNA): TGTGCCAGCAGTTACGGGATAGGGGGGAAGAACACTGAAGCTTTCTTT. It encodes CASSYGIGGKNTEAFF.

There are a few counts of this clonotype. The V gene is TRBV14, the J gene TRBJ2-5, with D possibly being TRBD1 (7 bases). The ends were cut back, 3 bases at V and 6 bases at J, with 17 bases in the middle. This CDR3 has 15 residues. Germline lookup yields CDR1 SGHDN and CDR2 FVKESK. For the CDR3, the DNA is TGTGCCAGCAGCCAGGAGGGGGCATTGGCGAAGACCCAGTACTTC. Protein: CASSQEGALAKTQYF. Filled out from reference TRBV14 and TRBJ2-5, the complete variable domain reads EAGVTQFPSHSVIEKGQTVTLRCDPISGHDNLYWYRRVMGKEIKFLLHFVKESKQDESGMPNNRFLAERTGGTYSTLKVQPAELEDSGVYFCASSQEGALAKTQYFGPGTRLLVL.

This clonotype was seen a handful of times. The V and J genes are TRBV20-1 and TRBJ2-7, with 9 bases that match TRBD1. V lost 3 bases, J lost 2 bases, and 5 bases stayed unmatched. CDR1 is DFQATT and CDR2 is SNEGSKA in the germline V gene (reference sequence). CDR3 length: 14 residues. The CDR3 loop is CSARGDREAYEQYF. DNA for the CDR3: TGCAGTGCTAGGGGGGACAGGGAAGCCTACGAGCAGTACTTC.

This clonotype was detected ten times or more. V is TRBV15 and J is TRBJ2-1; D is perhaps TRBD2 (7 bases). There are 13 residues in the CDR3. CDR1 and CDR2 from the germline V gene are LNHNV and YYDKDF (reference sequence). V was cut by 3 bases and J by 6 bases, with 9 bases left in between. The CDR3 sequence is CATSRGGANEQFF. In nucleotides, the CDR3 is TGTGCCACCAGCAGGGGGGGGGCCAATGAGCAGTTCTTC.

The chain joins TRBV5-5 to TRBJ1-2, with D possibly matching TRBD1 (6 bases). With 5 bases removed from V and 1 base from J, the gap between germline ends came to 9 bases. Looked up from germline, CDR1 is SGHKS and CDR2 is YYEKEE (reference sequence). This CDR3 spans 13 amino acids. The CDR3 DNA reads TGTGCCAGCAGAGGGGGAGGTAACTATGGCTACACCTTC. Amino acids: CASRGGGNYGYTF.

This clonotype was picked up a small number of times. The J gene is TRBJ1-1, the V gene TRBV6-5, with 9 bases matching TRBD1. The V gene end was trimmed by 4 bases and the J gene end by 1 base; junction bases not matched to a gene: 4. Per the germline V gene, CDR1 is MNHEY and CDR2 is SVGAGI. This CDR3 spans 15 amino acids. CDR3 nucleotide sequence: TGTGCCAGCAGTTTTCGACAGGGGGAGAACACTGAAGCTTTCTTT. It specifies CASSFRQGENTEAFF.

Many counts were recorded for this clonotype. V usage is TRBV6-2 or TRBV6-3 and J usage is TRBJ2-5; weak D call: TRBD1 (6 bases). Deletions cut 4 bases from V and 5 bases from J, with 14 bases between. Per germline, CDR1 MNHEY and CDR2 SVGEGT. The CDR3 runs 14 residues. As DNA, the CDR3 is TGTGCCAGCAGTTTGGCAGGGGCAGGGGAGACCCAGTACTTC. This translates into CASSLAGAGETQYF.

The table lists this clonotype with a few counts. The V call is TRBV7-8, the J call TRBJ1-1; 10 bases fit TRBD1. Per germline, CDR1 SGHVS and CDR2 FQNEAQ. V shed 10 bases, J shed 1 base, and the junction held 9 bases outside the gene matches. This CDR3 region has 15 residues. Here the CDR3 DNA reads TGTGCCACCCGGAGGGGGACAGGGGAGAACACTGAAGCTTTCTTT. Its translation is CATRRGTGENTEAFF.

This clonotype was counted only a few times. The chain uses TRBV6-6 and TRBJ2-5, with D possibly being TRBD2 (5 bases). This CDR3 spans 15 amino acids. The germline CDR1 and CDR2 sequences are MNHNY and SVGAGI (reference sequence). With 10 bases removed from V and 5 bases from J, the gap between germline ends came to 23 bases. The CDR3: CATRKPGIGWETQYF. The CDR3 nucleotides are TGTGCCACGAGAAAGCCGGGGATTGGTTGGGAGACCCAGTACTTC.

This clonotype occurred a few times. This chain uses TRBV5-8 with TRBJ2-7; 10 bases map to TRBD1. Germline values: CDR1 SGHTS, CDR2 YDEGEE. The CDR3 extends over 17 amino acids. V shed 4 bases, J shed 1 base, and the junction held 11 bases outside the gene matches. The CDR3 DNA is TGTGCCAGCAGCCCTCCTGTAGGGACAGGGGATTCCTACGAGCAGTACTTC. It is translated as CASSPPVGTGDSYEQYF.